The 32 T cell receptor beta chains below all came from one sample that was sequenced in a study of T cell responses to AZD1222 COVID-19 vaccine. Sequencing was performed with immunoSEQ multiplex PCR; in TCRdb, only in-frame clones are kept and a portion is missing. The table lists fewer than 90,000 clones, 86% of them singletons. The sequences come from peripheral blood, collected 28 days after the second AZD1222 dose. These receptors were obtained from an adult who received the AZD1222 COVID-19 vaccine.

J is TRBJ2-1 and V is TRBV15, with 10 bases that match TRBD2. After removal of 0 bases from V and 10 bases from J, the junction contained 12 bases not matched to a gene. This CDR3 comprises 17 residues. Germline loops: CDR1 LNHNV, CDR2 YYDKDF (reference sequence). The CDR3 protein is CATSRDREMLAGEEQFF. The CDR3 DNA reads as TGTGCCACCAGCAGAGATAGGGAGATGCTAGCGGGAGAAGAGCAGTTCTTC.

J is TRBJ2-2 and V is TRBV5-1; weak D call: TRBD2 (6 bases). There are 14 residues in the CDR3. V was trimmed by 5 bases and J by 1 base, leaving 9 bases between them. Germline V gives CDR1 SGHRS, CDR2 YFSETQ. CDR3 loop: CASSREMNTGELFF. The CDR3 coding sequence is TGCGCCAGCAGTCGGGAGATGAACACCGGGGAGCTGTTTTTT.

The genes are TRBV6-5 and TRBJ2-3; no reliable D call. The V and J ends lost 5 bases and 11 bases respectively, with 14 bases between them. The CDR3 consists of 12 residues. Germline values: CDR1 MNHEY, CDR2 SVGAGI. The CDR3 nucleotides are TGTGCCAGCAGTAACCTAGTTAGGGAGCAGTATTTT. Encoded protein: CASSNLVREQYF.

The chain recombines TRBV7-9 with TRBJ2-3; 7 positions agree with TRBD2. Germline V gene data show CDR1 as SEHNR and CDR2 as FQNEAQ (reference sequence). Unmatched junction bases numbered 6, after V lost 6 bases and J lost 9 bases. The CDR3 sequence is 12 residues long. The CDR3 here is CASRPGGGTQYF. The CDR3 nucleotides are TGTGCCAGCAGACCTGGCGGGGGAACGCAGTATTTT.

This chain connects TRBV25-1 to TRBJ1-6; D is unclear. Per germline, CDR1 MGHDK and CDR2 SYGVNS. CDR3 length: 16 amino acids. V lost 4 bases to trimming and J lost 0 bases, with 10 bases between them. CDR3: CASSGEGSSYNSPLHF. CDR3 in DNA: TGTGCCAGCAGTGGGGAAGGGAGCTCCTATAATTCACCCCTCCACTTT.

CDR3 sequence (DNA): TGCGCCAGCAGCGCCGGGACTAGCGCCTACGAGCAGTACTTC. It codes for CASSAGTSAYEQYF. V gene TRBV5-1 combines with J gene TRBJ2-7; the match to TRBD2 covers 10 bases. The CDR3 is made up of 14 amino acids. In germline, CDR1 is SGHRS, CDR2 YFSETQ. Trimming removed 4 bases from V and 2 bases from J; junction bases left unmatched: 3.

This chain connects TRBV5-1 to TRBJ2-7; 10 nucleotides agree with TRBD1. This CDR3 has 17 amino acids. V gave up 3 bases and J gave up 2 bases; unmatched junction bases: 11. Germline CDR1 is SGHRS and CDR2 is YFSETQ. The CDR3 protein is CASSSGTGVVGAYEQYF. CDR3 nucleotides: TGCGCCAGCAGCTCCGGGACAGGGGTGGTAGGGGCCTACGAGCAGTACTTC.

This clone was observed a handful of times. Written as DNA, the CDR3 is TGTGCCAGCAGTCCAGGTGGGGGAGAGACTGAAGCTTTCTTT. Translated, it gives CASSPGGGETEAFF. The chain joins TRBV6-2 or TRBV6-3 to TRBJ1-1; the D gene is possibly TRBD1 (5 bases). Trimming removed 5 bases at V and 5 bases at J, with 15 bases between. In germline, CDR1 is MNHEY, CDR2 SVGEGT. The CDR3 has 14 amino acids.

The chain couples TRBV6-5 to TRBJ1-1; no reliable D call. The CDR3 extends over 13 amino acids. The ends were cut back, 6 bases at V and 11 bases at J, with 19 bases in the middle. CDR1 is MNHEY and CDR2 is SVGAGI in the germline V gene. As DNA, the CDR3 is TGTGCCAGCAGCCCCGGGCGATCGCGTTGGGCTTTCTTT. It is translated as CASSPGRSRWAFF.

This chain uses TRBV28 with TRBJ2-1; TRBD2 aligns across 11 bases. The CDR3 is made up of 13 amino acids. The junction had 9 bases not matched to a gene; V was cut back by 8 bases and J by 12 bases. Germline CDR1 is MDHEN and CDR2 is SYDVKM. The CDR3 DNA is TGTGCCAGCCGGGGTGGTAGCGGGAGGGGGCAGTTCTTC. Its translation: CASRGGSGRGQFF. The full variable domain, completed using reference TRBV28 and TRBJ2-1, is DVKVTQSSRYLVKRTGEKVFLECVQDMDHENMFWYRQDPGLGLRLIYFSYDVKMKEKGDIPEGYSVSREKKERFSLILESASTNQTSMYLCASRGGSGRGQFFGPGTRLTVL.

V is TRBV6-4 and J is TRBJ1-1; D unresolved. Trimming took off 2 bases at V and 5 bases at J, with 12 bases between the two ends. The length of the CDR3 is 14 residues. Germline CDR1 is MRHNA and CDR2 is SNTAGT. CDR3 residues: CASSDMPGRTEAFF. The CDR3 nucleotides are TGTGCCAGCAGTGACATGCCGGGTCGGACTGAAGCTTTCTTT.

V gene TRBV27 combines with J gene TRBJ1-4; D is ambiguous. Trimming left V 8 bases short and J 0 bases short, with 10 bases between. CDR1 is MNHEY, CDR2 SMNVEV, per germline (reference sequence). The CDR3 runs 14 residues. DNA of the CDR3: TGTGCCAGCGGGGTTGATGCAACTAATGAAAAACTGTTTTTT. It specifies CASGVDATNEKLFF.

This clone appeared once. As DNA, the CDR3 is TGTGCCAGCAGCCAAACTAGCGGGGGGGCCTATGAGCAGTTCTTC. Amino acid sequence: CASSQTSGGAYEQFF. The chain is built from TRBV4-2 and TRBJ2-1, with TRBD2 matching 13 bases. Germline trimming cut 2 bases from V and 8 bases from J; bases unmatched to any gene: 3. Germline V gene data show CDR1 as LGHNA and CDR2 as YNFKEQ. The CDR3 consists of 15 residues.

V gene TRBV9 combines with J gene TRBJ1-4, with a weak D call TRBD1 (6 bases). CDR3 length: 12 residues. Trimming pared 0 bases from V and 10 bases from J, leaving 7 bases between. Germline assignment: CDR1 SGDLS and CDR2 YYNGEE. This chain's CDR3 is CASSVGGGKLFF. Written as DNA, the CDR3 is TGTGCCAGCAGCGTAGGAGGGGGAAAACTGTTTTTT. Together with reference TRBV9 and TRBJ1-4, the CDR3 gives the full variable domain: DSGVTQTPKHLITATGQRVTLRCSPRSGDLSVYWYQQSLDQGLQFLIQYYNGEERAKGNILERFSAQQFPDLHSELNLSSLELGDSALYFCASSVGGGKLFFGSGTQLSVL.

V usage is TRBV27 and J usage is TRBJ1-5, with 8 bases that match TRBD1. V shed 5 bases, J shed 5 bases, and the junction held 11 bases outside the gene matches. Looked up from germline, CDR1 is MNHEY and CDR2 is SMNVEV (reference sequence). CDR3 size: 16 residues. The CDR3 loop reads CASSRIAGTGDQPQHF. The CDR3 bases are TGTGCCAGCAGTCGAATCGCCGGGACAGGAGATCAGCCCCAGCATTTT.

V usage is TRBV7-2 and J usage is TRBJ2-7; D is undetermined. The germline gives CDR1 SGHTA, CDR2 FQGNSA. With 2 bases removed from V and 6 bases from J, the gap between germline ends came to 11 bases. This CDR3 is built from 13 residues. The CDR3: CASSLYLAAEQYF. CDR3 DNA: TGTGCCAGCAGCTTATACTTGGCCGCCGAGCAGTACTTC.

In DNA form, the CDR3 reads TGTGCCAGCACCCGGGGGGGCTACGAGCAGTACTTC. As protein: CASTRGGYEQYF. The rearrangement uses TRBV12-3 or TRBV12-4 and TRBJ2-7; 8 bases fit TRBD2. CDR3 length: 12 amino acids. With 7 bases clipped from V and 3 bases from J, the junction kept 2 bases outside the gene matches.

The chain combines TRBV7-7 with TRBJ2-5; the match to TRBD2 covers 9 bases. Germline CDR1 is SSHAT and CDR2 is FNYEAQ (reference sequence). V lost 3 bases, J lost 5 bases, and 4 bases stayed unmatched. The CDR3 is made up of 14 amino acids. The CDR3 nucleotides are TGTGCCAGCAGCTTTGGGAGCGGGGGGGAGACCCAGTACTTC. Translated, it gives CASSFGSGGETQYF.

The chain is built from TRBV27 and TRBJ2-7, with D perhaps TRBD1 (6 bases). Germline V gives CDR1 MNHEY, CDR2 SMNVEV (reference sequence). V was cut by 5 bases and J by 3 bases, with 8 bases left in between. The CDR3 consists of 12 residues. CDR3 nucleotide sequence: TGTGCCAGCAGTAAACAGGGCTACGAGCAGTACTTC. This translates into CASSKQGYEQYF.

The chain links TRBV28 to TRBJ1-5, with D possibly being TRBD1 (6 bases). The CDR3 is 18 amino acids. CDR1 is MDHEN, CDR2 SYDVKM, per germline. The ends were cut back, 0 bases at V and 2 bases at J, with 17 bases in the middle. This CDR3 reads CASSLWGAGRWGNQPQHF. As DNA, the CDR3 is TGTGCCAGCAGTTTATGGGGGGCGGGTCGTTGGGGCAATCAGCCCCAGCATTTT.

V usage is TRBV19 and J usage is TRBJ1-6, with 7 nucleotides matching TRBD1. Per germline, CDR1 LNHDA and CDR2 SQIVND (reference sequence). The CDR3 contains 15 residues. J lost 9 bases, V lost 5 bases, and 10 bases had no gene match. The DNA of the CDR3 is TGTGCCAGTAGTGCACAGGGGTCCCTTTCTTCACCCCTCCACTTT. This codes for CASSAQGSLSSPLHF.

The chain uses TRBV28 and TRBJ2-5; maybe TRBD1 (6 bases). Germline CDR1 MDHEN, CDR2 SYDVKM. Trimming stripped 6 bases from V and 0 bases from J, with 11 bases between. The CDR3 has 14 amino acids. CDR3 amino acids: CASRKTGYQETQYF. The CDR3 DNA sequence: TGTGCCAGCAGGAAAACAGGGTACCAAGAGACCCAGTACTTC.

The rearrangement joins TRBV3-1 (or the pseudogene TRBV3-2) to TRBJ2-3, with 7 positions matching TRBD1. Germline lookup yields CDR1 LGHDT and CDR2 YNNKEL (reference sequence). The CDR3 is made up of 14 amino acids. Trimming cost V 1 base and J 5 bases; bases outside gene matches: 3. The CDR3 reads CASSQGQGLDTQYF. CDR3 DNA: TGTGCCAGCAGCCAAGGACAGGGCCTAGATACGCAGTATTTT.

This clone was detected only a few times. The CDR3 loop reads CASSVGLSHEQYF. As DNA, the CDR3 is TGTGCCAGCAGCGTAGGGTTATCCCACGAGCAGTACTTC. V and J are TRBV21-1 and TRBJ2-7. TRBV21-1 is annotated as a pseudogene. There are 13 residues in the CDR3.

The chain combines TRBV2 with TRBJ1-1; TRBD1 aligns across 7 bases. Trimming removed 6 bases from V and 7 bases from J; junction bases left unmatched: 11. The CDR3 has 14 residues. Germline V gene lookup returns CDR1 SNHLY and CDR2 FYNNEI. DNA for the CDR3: TGTGCCAGCAGGGCGTCCGGGACAGATTTTGAAGCTTTCTTT. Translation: CASRASGTDFEAFF.

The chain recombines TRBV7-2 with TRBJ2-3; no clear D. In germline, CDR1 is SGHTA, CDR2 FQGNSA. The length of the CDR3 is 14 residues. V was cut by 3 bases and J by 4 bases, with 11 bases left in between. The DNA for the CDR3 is TGTGCCAGCAGCTTCTCCCTTGGGGCAGATACGCAGTATTTT. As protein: CASSFSLGADTQYF.

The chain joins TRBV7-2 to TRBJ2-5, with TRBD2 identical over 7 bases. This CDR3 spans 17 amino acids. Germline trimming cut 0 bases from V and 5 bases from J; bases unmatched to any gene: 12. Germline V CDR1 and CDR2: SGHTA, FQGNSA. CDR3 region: CASSLAGLSAGRETQYF. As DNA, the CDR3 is TGTGCCAGCAGCTTAGCGGGGCTTAGCGCCGGGAGGGAGACCCAGTACTTC. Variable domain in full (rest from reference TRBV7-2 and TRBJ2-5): GAGVSQSPSNKVTEKGKDVELRCDPISGHTALYWYRQSLGQGLEFLIYFQGNSAPDKSGLPSDRFSAERTGGSVSTLTIQRTQQEDSAVYLCASSLAGLSAGRETQYFGPGTRLLVL.

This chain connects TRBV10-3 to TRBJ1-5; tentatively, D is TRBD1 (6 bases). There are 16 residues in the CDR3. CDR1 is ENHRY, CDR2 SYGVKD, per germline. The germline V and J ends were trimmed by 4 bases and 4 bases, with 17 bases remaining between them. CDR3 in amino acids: CAISGSVGQTNQPQHF. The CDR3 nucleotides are TGTGCCATCAGTGGTTCGGTAGGACAGACTAATCAGCCCCAGCATTTT.

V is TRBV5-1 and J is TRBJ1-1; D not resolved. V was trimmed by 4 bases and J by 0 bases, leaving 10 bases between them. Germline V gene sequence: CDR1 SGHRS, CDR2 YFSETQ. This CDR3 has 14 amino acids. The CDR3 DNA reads TGCGCCAGCAGCCACACGACACTGAACACTGAAGCTTTCTTT. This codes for CASSHTTLNTEAFF.

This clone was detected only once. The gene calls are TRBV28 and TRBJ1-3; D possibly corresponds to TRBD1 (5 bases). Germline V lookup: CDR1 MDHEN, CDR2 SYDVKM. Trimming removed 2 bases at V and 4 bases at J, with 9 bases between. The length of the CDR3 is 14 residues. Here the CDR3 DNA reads TGTGCCAGCAGTTTACCAGGGCTAGGAAACACCATATATTTT. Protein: CASSLPGLGNTIYF. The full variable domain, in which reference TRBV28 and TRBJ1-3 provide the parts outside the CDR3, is DVKVTQSSRYLVKRTGEKVFLECVQDMDHENMFWYRQDPGLGLRLIYFSYDVKMKEKGDIPEGYSVSREKKERFSLILESASTNQTSMYLCASSLPGLGNTIYFGEGSWLTVV.

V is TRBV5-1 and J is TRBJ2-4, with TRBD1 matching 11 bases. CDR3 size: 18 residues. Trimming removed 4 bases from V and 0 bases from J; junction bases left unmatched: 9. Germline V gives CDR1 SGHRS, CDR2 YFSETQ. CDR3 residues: CASSPGTGGTLAKNIQYF. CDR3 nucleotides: TGCGCCAGCAGCCCCGGGACAGGGGGTACGTTAGCCAAAAACATTCAGTACTTC.

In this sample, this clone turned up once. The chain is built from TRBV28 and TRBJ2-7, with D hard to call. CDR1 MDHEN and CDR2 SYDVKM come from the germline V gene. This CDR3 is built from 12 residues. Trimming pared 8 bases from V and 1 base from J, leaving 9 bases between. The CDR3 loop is CASSVGSYEQYF. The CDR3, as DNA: TGTGCCAGCTCTGTGGGGTCCTACGAGCAGTACTTC.